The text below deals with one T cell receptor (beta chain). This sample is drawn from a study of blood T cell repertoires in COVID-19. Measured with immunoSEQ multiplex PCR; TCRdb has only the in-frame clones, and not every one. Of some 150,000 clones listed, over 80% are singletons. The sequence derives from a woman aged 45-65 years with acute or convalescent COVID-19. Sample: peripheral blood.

CDR3 protein: CASSFLGQRTEAFF. DNA of the CDR3: TGCGCCAGCAGCTTCTTAGGACAGCGCACTGAAGCTTTCTTT. V gene TRBV5-1 combines with J gene TRBJ1-1; perhaps TRBD1 as D (6 bases). V dropped 2 bases and J dropped 4 bases, with 12 bases sitting between them. This CDR3 is built from 14 residues. From germline, CDR1 is SGHRS and CDR2 YFSETQ.